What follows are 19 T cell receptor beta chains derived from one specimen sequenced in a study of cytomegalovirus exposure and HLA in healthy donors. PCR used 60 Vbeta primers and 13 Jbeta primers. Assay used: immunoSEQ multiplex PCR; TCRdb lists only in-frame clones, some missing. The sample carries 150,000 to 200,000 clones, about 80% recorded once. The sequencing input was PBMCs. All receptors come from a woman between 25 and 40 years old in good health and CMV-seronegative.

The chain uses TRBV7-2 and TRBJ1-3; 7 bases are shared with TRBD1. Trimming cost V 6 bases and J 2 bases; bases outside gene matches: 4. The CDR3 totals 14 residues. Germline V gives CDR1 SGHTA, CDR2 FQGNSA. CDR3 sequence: CASRGTGAGNTIYF. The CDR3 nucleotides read TGTGCCAGCAGGGGAACAGGGGCTGGAAACACCATATATTTT.

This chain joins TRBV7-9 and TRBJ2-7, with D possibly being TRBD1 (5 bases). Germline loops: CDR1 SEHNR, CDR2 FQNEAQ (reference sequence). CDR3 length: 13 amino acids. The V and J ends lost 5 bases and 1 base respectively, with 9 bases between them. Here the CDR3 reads CASSPTVSYEQYF. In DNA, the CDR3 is TGTGCCAGCAGCCCGACAGTATCCTACGAGCAGTACTTC.

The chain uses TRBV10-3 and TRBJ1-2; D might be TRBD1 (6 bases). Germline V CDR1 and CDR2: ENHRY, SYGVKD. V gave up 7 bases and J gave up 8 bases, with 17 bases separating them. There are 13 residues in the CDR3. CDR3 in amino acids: CAIIPDRESGYTF. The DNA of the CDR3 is TGTGCCATCATCCCGGACAGAGAAAGCGGCTACACCTTC.

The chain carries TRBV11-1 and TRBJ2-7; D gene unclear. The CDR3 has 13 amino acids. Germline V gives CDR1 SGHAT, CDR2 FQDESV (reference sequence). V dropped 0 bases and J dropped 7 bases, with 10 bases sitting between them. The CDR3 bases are TGTGCCAGCAGCTTAGCCCAACCAGAAGAGCAGTACTTC. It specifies CASSLAQPEEQYF.

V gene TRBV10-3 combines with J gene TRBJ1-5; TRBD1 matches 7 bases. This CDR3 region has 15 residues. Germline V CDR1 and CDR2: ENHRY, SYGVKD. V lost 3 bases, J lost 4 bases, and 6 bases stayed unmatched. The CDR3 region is CAISDPGQNNQPQHF. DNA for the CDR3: TGTGCCATCAGTGACCCGGGACAGAATAATCAGCCCCAGCATTTT.

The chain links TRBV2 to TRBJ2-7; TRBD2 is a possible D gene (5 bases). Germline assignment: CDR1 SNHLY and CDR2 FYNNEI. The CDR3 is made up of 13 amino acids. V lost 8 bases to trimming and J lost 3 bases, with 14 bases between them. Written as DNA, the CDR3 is TGTGCCAGCGGGCCTAGCCCCCGCTACGAGCAGTACTTC. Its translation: CASGPSPRYEQYF.

CDR3 in amino acids: CASSIAGTGRYEQYF. The CDR3 nucleotides are TGTGCCAGTAGTATAGCCGGGACAGGGAGGTACGAGCAGTACTTC. V is TRBV19 and J is TRBJ2-7, with TRBD1 identical over 9 bases. The CDR3 has 15 residues. CDR1 is LNHDA and CDR2 is SQIVND in the germline V gene (reference sequence). The J segment lost 4 bases and the V segment lost 1 base, leaving 5 bases of the junction unmatched.

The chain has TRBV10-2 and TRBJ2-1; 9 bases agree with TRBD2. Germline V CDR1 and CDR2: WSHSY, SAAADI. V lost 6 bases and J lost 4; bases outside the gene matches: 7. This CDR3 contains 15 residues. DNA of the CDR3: TGCGCCAGCAGCTTACTTAGCGGGGGATACAATGAGCAGTTCTTC. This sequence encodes CASSLLSGGYNEQFF.

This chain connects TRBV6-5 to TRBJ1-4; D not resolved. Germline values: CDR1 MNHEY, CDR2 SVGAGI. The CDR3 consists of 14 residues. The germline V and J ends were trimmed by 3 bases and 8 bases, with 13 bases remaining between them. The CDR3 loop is CASSYRGKGEKLFF. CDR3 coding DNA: TGTGCCAGCAGTTATAGAGGGAAAGGGGAAAAACTGTTTTTT.

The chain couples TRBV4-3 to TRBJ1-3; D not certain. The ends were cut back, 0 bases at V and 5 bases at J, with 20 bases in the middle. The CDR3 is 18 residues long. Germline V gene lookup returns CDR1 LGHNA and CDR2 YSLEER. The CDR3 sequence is CASSQDTRASEFRNTIYF. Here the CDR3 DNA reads TGCGCCAGCAGCCAAGATACGAGGGCATCGGAGTTTCGAAACACCATATATTTT.

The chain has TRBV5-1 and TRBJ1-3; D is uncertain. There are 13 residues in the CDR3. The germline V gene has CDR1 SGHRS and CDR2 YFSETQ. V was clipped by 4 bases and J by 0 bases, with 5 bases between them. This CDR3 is CASSPYSGNTIYF. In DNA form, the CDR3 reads TGCGCCAGCAGCCCGTACTCTGGAAACACCATATATTTT.

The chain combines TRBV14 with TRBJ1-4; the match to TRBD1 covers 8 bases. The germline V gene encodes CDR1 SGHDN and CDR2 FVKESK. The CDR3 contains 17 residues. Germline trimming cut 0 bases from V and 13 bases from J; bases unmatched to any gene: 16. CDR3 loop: CASSQEGLGAGGGPLFF. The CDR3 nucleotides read TGTGCCAGCAGCCAAGAAGGTTTAGGAGCAGGGGGCGGTCCACTGTTTTTT.

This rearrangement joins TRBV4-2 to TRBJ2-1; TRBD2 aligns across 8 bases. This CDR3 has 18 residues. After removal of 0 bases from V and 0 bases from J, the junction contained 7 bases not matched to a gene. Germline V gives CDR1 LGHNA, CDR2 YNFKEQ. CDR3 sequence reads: CASSQDPSGSSSYNEQFF. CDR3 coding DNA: TGTGCCAGCAGCCAAGACCCTAGCGGGTCGAGCTCCTACAATGAGCAGTTCTTC.

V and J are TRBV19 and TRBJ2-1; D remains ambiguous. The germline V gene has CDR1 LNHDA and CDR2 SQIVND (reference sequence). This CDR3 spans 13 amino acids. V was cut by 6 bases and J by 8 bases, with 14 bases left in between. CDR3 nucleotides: TGTGCCAGTAGAGCCCTATTTCGGGATGAGCAGTTCTTC. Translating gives CASRALFRDEQFF.

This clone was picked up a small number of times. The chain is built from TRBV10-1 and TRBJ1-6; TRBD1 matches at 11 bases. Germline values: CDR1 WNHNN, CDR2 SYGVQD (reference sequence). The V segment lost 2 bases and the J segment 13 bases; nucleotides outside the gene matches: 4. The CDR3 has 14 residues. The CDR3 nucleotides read TGCGCCAGCAGTGAGGGGACAGGGGGTGCGCCCCTCCACTTT. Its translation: CASSEGTGGAPLHF.

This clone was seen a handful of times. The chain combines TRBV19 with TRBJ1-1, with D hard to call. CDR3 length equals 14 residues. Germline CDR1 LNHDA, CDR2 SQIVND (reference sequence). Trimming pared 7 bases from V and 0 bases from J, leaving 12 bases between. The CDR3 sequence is CASNEGGMNTEAFF. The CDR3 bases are TGTGCCAGTAACGAAGGAGGGATGAACACTGAAGCTTTCTTT. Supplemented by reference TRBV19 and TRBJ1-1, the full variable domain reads DGGITQSPKYLFRKEGQNVTLSCEQNLNHDAMYWYRQDPGQGLRLIYYSQIVNDFQKGDIAEGYSVSREKKESFPLTVTSAQKNPTAFYLCASNEGGMNTEAFFGQGTRLTVV.

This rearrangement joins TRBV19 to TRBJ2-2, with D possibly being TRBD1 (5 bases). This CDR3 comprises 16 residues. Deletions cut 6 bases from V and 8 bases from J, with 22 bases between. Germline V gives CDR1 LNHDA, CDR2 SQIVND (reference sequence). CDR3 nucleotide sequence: TGTGCCAGTAGACGCCCTGGACGACAGAGCCTAGGGGAGCTGTTTTTT. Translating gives CASRRPGRQSLGELFF.

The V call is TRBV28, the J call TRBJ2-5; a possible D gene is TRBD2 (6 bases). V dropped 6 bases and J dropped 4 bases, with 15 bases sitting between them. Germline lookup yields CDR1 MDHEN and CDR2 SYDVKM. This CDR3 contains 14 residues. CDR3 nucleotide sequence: TGTGCCAGCAGCCTAGATGGGGGAGGAGAGACCCAGTACTTC. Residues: CASSLDGGGETQYF.

The CDR3 spells CASILRLGASDGNTIYF. The CDR3 coding sequence is TGTGCCAGTATCCTCCGGTTGGGGGCCTCGGATGGAAACACCATATATTTT. The chain carries TRBV19 and TRBJ1-3, with a weak D call TRBD1 (6 bases). The V and J ends lost 7 bases and 3 bases respectively, with 22 bases between them. The CDR3 loop spans 17 amino acids. Germline CDR1 LNHDA, CDR2 SQIVND (reference sequence).